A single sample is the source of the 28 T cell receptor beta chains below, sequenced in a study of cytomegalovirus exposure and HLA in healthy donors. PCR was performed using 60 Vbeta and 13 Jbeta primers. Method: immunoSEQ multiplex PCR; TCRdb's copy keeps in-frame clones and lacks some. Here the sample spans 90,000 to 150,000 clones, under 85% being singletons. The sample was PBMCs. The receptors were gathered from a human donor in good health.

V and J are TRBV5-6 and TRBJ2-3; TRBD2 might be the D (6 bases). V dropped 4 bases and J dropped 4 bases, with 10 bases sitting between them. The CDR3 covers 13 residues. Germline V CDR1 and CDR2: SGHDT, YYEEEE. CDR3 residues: CASSRRGADTQYF. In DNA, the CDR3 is TGTGCCAGCAGCAGGAGGGGAGCAGATACGCAGTATTTT.

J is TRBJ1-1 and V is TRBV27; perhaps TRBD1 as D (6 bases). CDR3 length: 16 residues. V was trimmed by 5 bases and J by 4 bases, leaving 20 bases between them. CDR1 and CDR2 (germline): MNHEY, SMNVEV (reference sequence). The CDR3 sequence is CASSPDRIGWATEAFF. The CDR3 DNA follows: TGTGCCAGCAGTCCCGACAGGATCGGGTGGGCCACTGAAGCTTTCTTT.

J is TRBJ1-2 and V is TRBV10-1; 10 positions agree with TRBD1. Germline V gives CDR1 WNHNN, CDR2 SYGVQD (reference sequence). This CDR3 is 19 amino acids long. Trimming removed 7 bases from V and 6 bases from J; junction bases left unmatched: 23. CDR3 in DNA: TGCGCCAGCATCCTTGGGACAGGGGCTACTCGGCGCCTATTGAATGGCTACACCTTC. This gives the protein CASILGTGATRRLLNGYTF.

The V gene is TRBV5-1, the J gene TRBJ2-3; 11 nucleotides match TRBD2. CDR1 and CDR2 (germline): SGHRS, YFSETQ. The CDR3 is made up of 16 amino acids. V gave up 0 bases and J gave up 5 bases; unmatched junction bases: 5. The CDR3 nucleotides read TGCGCCAGCAGCTTGGTAGCGGGAGGGTCACAAGATACGCAGTATTTT. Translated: CASSLVAGGSQDTQYF.

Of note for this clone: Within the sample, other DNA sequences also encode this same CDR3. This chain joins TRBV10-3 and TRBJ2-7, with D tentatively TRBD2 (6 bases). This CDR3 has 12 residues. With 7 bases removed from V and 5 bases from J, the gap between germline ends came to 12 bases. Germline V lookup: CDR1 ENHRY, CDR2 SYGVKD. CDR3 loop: CAIKGGGDEQYF. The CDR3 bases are TGTGCCATCAAAGGCGGAGGGGACGAGCAGTACTTC.

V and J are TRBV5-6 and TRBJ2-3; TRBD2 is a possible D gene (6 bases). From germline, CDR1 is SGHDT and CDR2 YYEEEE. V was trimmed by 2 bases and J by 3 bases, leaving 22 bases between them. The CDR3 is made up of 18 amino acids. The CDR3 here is CASSFWAASASGTDTQYF. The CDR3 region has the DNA TGTGCCAGCAGCTTCTGGGCCGCTAGCGCCAGTGGAACAGATACGCAGTATTTT.

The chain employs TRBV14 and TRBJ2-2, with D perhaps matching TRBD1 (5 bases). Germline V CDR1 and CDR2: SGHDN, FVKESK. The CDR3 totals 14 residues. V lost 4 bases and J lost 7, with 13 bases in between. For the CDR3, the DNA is TGTGCCAGCAGCCTTCTGGACATCAACGGGGAGCTGTTTTTT. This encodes CASSLLDINGELFF.

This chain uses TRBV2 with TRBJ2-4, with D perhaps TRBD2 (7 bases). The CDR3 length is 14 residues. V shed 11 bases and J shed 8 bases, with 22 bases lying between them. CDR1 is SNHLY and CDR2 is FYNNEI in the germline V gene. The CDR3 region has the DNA TGTGCCGGCTCTCTGGGCGGGGGCGGGGACATTCAGTACTTC. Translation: CAGSLGGGGDIQYF.

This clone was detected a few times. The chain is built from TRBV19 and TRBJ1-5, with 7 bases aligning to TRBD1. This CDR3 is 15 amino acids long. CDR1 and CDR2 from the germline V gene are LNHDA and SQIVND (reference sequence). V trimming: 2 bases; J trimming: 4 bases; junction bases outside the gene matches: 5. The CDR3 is CASSINSRGNQPQHF. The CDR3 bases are TGTGCCAGTAGTATAAACTCCAGGGGGAATCAGCCCCAGCATTTT.

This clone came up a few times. The DNA for the CDR3 is TGTGCCAGCAGTTACAGGGGGTACAGAGCTTTCTTT. Translation gives CASSYRGYRAFF. V is TRBV28 and J is TRBJ1-1; TRBD1 aligns across 8 bases. The germline V gene encodes CDR1 MDHEN and CDR2 SYDVKM. V dropped 4 bases and J dropped 10; count of bases not matched to a gene: 5. This CDR3 spans 12 amino acids.

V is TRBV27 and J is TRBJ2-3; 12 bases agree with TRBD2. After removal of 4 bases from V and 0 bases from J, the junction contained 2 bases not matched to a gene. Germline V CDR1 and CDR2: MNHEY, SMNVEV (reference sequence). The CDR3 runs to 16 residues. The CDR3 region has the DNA TGTGCCAGCAGTTGGGGGACTAGCGGGAGCACAGATACGCAGTATTTT. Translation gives CASSWGTSGSTDTQYF.

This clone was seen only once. DNA of the CDR3: TGTGCCAGTAGTACCCTGACAGGGGTGAACACTGAAGCTTTCTTT. Its protein is CASSTLTGVNTEAFF. The chain joins TRBV19 to TRBJ1-1, with 8 bases aligning to TRBD1. J was trimmed by 0 bases and V by 4 bases; bases with no gene match: 4. The length of the CDR3 is 15 residues. Germline assignment: CDR1 LNHDA and CDR2 SQIVND (reference sequence).

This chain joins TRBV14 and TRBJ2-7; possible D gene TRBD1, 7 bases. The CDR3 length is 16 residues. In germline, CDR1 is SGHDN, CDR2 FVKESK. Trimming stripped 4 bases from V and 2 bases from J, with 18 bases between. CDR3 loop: CASSPLQGGTTYEQYF. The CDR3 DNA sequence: TGTGCCAGCAGCCCACTCCAGGGGGGCACAACCTACGAGCAGTACTTC.

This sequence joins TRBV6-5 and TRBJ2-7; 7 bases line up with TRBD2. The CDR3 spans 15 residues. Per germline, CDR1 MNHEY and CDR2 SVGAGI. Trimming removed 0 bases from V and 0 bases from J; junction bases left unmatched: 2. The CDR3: CASSYSRTSSYEQYF. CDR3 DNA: TGTGCCAGCAGTTACTCCCGGACTAGCTCCTACGAGCAGTACTTC.

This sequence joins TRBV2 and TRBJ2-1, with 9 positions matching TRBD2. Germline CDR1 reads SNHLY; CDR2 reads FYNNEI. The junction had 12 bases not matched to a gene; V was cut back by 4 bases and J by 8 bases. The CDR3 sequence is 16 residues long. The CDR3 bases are TGTGCCAGCAGTGGTTTTGGGCTAGCGGGAAGGGATGAGCAGTTCTTC. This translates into CASSGFGLAGRDEQFF.

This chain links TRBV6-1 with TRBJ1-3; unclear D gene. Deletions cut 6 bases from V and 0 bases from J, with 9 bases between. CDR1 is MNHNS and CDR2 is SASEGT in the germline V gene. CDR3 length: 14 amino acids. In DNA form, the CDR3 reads TGTGCCAGCAGGACCTGGAGCTCTGGAAACACCATATATTTT. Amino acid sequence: CASRTWSSGNTIYF.

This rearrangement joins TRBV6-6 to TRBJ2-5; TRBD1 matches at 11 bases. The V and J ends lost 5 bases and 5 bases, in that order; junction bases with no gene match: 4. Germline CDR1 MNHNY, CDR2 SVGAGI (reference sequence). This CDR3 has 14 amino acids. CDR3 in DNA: TGTGCCAGCAGTAGGGGGACAGGGGGGGAGACCCAGTACTTC. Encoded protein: CASSRGTGGETQYF.

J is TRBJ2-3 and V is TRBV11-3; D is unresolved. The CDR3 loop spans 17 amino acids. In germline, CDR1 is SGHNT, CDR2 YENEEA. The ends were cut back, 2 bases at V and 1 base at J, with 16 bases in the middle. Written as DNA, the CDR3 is TGTGCCAGCAGCTTATGCCGTCCTATGGCGGGCACAGATACGCAGTATTTT. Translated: CASSLCRPMAGTDTQYF. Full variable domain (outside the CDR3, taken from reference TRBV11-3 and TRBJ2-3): EAGVVQSPRYKIIEKKQPVAFWCNPISGHNTLYWYLQNLGQGPELLIRYENEEAVDDSQLPKDRFSAERLKGVDSTLKIQPAELGDSAVYLCASSLCRPMAGTDTQYFGPGTRLTVL.

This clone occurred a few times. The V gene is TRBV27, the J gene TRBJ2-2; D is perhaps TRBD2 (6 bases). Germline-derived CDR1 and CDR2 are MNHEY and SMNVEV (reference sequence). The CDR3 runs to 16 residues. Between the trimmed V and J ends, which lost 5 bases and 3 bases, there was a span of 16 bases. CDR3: CASSGLSGVDTGELFF. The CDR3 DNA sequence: TGTGCCAGCAGTGGATTATCGGGAGTGGACACCGGGGAGCTGTTTTTT.

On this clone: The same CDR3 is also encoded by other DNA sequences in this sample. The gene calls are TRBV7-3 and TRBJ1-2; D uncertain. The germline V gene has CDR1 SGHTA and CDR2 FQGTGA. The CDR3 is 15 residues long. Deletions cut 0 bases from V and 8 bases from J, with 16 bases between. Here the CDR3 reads CASSLTTPPAGGYTF. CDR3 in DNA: TGTGCCAGCAGCTTAACGACCCCCCCCGCGGGGGGCTACACCTTC.

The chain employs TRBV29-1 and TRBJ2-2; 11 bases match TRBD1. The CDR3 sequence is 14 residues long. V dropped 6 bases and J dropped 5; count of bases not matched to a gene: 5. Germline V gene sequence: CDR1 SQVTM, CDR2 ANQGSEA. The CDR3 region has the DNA TGCAGCGTACGGGGACAGGGGGGGACCGGGGAGCTGTTTTTT. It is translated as CSVRGQGGTGELFF.

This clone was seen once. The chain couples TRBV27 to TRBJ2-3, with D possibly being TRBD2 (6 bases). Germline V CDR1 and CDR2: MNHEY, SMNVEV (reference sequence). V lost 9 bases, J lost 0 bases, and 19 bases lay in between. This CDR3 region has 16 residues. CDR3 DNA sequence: TGTGCCAGTGGTTCCAAATGCGGGACTAGCACAGATACGCAGTATTTT. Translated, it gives CASGSKCGTSTDTQYF.

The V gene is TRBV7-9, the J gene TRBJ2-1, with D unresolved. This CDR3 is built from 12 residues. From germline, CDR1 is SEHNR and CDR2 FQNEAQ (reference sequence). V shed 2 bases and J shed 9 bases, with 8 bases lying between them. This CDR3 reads CASSLNLGEQFF. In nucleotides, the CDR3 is TGTGCCAGCAGCTTAAACCTAGGTGAGCAGTTCTTC. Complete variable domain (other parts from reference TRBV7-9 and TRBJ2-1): DTGVSQNPRHKITKRGQNVTFRCDPISEHNRLYWYRQTLGQGPEFLTYFQNEAQLEKSRLLSDRFSAERPKGSFSTLEIQRTEQGDSAMYLCASSLNLGEQFFGPGTRLTVL.

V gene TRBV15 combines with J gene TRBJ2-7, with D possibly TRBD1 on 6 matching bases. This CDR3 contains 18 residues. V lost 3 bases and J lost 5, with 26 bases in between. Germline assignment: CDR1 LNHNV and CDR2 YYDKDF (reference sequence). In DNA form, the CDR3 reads TGTGCCACCAGCAGGGGAACTCAAACAGGGAAAGACTCTAACGAGCAGTACTTC. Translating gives CATSRGTQTGKDSNEQYF. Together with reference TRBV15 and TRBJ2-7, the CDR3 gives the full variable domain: DAMVIQNPRYQVTQFGKPVTLSCSQTLNHNVMYWYQQKSSQAPKLLFHYYDKDFNNEADTPDNFQSRRPNTSFCFLDIRSPGLGDTAMYLCATSRGTQTGKDSNEQYFGPGTRLTVT.

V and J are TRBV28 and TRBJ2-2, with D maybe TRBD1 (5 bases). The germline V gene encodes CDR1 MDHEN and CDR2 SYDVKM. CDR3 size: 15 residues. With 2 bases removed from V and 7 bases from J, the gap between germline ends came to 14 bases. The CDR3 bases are TGTGCCAGCAGTTTAGGTACAGGCCGGGTCGGGGAGCTGTTTTTT. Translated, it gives CASSLGTGRVGELFF. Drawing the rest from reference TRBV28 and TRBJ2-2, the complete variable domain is DVKVTQSSRYLVKRTGEKVFLECVQDMDHENMFWYRQDPGLGLRLIYFSYDVKMKEKGDIPEGYSVSREKKERFSLILESASTNQTSMYLCASSLGTGRVGELFFGEGSRLTVL.

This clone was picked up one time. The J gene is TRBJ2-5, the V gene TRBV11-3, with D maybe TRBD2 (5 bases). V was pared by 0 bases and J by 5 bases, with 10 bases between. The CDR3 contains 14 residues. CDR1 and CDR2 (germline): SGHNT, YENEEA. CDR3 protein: CASSLEEVLETQYF. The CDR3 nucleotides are TGTGCCAGCAGCTTAGAGGAGGTCTTGGAGACCCAGTACTTC.

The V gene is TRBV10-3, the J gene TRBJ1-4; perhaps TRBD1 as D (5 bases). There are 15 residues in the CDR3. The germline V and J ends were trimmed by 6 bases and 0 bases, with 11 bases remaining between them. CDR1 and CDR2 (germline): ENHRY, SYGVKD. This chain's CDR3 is CAISQGDATNEKLFF. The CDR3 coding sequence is TGTGCCATCAGCCAAGGGGATGCAACTAATGAAAAACTGTTTTTT.

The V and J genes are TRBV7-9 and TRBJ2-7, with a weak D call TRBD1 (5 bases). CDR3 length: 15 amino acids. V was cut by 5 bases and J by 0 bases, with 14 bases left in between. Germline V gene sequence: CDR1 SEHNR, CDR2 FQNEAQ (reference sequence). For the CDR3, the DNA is TGTGCCAGCAGCCCCAGGGCGGTTAGCTCCTACGAGCAGTACTTC. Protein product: CASSPRAVSSYEQYF. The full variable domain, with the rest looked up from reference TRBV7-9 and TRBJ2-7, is DTGVSQNPRHKITKRGQNVTFRCDPISEHNRLYWYRQTLGQGPEFLTYFQNEAQLEKSRLLSDRFSAERPKGSFSTLEIQRTEQGDSAMYLCASSPRAVSSYEQYFGPGTRLTVT.